The rows below give T cell receptor beta chains drawn from one sample of a study of regulatory T cells in long-lasting Graves disease. TCRdb reanalysed the multiplex PCR reads using MiXCR and keeps one entry per CDR3 protein. The sample holds hundreds of thousands of distinct CDR3 sequences, 13% seen once. This same sample was also part of a study on T cells in Graves' hyperthyroidism and ophthalmopathy.

The starting material was peripheral blood mononuclear cells (PBMCs), obtained at new diagnosis, from a patient treated with antithyroid drugs. All receptors come from a man in his thirties or forties with Graves disease. CDR3s leave out the opening cysteine and the closing phenylalanine or tryptophan.

v_call	j_call	cdr3_aa
TRBV6-1	TRBJ2-4	ASSGTIQAKNIQY
TRBV5-1	TRBJ2-7	ASSLGQPLGEQY
TRBV7-2	TRBJ2-5	ASSLGGLAEETQY
TRBV5-1	TRBJ2-1	ASSATSGRVEQF
TRBV27	TRBJ2-6	ASSLSNSGANVLT
TRBV12-3/TRBV12-4	TRBJ2-1	ASRNLAGVESEQF
TRBV30	TRBJ2-1	AWALGATLGNEQF
TRBV5-6	TRBJ2-1	ASTSSGRAYNEQF
TRBV7-9	TRBJ2-3	ASSLDASTDTQY
TRBV30	TRBJ1-1	ACHGTGDNKNTEAF
TRBV12-3/TRBV12-4	TRBJ2-1	ASSFGSLNEQF
TRBV29-1	TRBJ2-3	SVASRQGRTTDTQY
TRBV18	TRBJ2-4	ASSPGTTENIQY
TRBV20-1	TRBJ2-1	SATTGGPYNEQF
TRBV20-1	TRBJ2-4	SAIRLAVAKNIQY
TRBV7-7	TRBJ2-3	ASSATSGITDTQY
TRBV28	TRBJ1-2	ASRITGRGYT
TRBV11-2	TRBJ2-5	ASSLQGSVRETQY
TRBV12-3/TRBV12-4	TRBJ2-6	ASSQGQGAPVLT
TRBV5-1	TRBJ2-4	ASQGTGGASKNIQY
TRBV7-2	TRBJ2-2	ASSLAHVHANTGELF
TRBV3-1	.	ASSQIIEREDNEQF
TRBV12-3/TRBV12-4	TRBJ1-2	ASSRARGYT